What follows are 9 T cell receptor beta chains derived from one specimen sequenced in a study of CD4 and CD8 cells across lung adenocarcinoma regions. One entry per CDR3 protein, called by TCRdb with MiXCR from the PCR reads. The table records around 20,000 distinct CDR3 sequences, 51% of them present only once. Material for sequencing was CD8+ T cells from the center of a lung tumor. The receptors were gathered from a female donor with lung adenocarcinoma. The CD4 and CD8 labels of this study may be unreliable.

In its sample, this clonotype was seen once. This chain links TRBV6-2 or TRBV6-3 with TRBJ2-4; D is perhaps TRBD1 or TRBD2 (6 bases each). Per the germline V gene, CDR1 is MNHEY and CDR2 is SVGEGT. CDR3 size: 14 residues. The CDR3 sequence: CAGTGGRAQDIQYF. Written as DNA, the CDR3 is TGTGCGGGCACCGGGGGCCGTGCCCAAGACATTCAGTACTTC.

In this sample, this clonotype turned up a few times. V gene TRBV7-8 combines with J gene TRBJ2-1, with TRBD2 matching 15 bases. This CDR3 has 18 residues. Germline CDR1 and CDR2: SGHVS and FQNEAQ. Losses at the gene ends were 5 bases for V and 8 bases for J; bases not matched to a gene: 13. CDR3 residues: CASSETGLAGGLSDEQFF. Here the CDR3 DNA reads TGTGCCAGCAGCGAAACGGGACTAGCGGGGGGACTCTCTGATGAGCAGTTCTTC.

This chain uses TRBV12-3 or TRBV12-4 with TRBJ1-3, with D maybe TRBD1 (5 bases). This CDR3 region has 17 residues. V was shortened by 5 bases and J by 0 bases, with 17 bases between the two germline ends. CDR3 sequence: CASSPFMAGHSGNTIYF. The CDR3 DNA is TGTGCCAGCAGTCCCTTCATGGCAGGACACTCTGGAAACACCATATATTTT.

Many counts were recorded for this clonotype. V and J are TRBV10-2 and TRBJ1-1; D is unclear. V was shortened by 5 bases and J by 6 bases, with 16 bases between the two germline ends. This CDR3 has 14 amino acids. Per germline, CDR1 WSHSY and CDR2 SAAADI. The CDR3 protein is CASSRPTQGAEAFF. The CDR3, as DNA: TGCGCCAGCAGTCGGCCTACCCAAGGCGCTGAAGCTTTCTTT.

The rearrangement uses TRBV19 and TRBJ2-3; the D is unclear. CDR1 is LNHDA and CDR2 is SQIVND in the germline V gene (reference sequence). This CDR3 has 13 amino acids. V lost 5 bases, J lost 2 bases, and 8 bases lay in between. The CDR3 region is CASSFTVTDTQYF. CDR3 nucleotide sequence: TGTGCCAGTAGTTTTACAGTCACAGATACGCAGTATTTT.

A remark on this clonotype: One junction end disagrees with the germline gene, perhaps due to a read error. V gene TRBV10-2 combines with J gene TRBJ2-3, with TRBD1 as a possible D gene (6 bases). CDR1 is WSHSY and CDR2 is SAAADI in the germline V gene. The CDR3 runs 16 residues. This CDR3 reads CASGATGGGDQETQYF. Here the CDR3 DNA reads TGCGCCAGCGGGGCGACTGGGGGCGGTGACCAAGAGACGCAGTATTTC.

The CDR3 region has the DNA TGTGCCAGCAGTTCTAGCGGGAGTTACGATGAGCAGTATTTT. It yields the protein CASSSSGSYDEQYF. The chain joins TRBV6-5 to TRBJ2-3, with TRBD2 matching over 10 bases. In germline, CDR1 is MNHEY, CDR2 SVGAGI. The CDR3 consists of 14 residues. Germline trimming cut 4 bases from V and 11 bases from J; bases unmatched to any gene: 9.

The sample holds many counts of this clonotype. The chain employs TRBV7-2 and TRBJ2-3; 9 positions match TRBD2. CDR1 and CDR2 from the germline V gene are SGHTA and FQGNSA. Trimming removed 8 bases from V and 5 bases from J; junction bases left unmatched: 8. CDR3 length equals 14 residues. DNA of the CDR3: TGTGCCAGCGCGCGGGGGGGGGGTGTAGATACGCAGTATTTT. Amino acid sequence: CASARGGGVDTQYF.

V gene TRBV6-1 combines with J gene TRBJ2-3; TRBD2 matches at 8 bases. The CDR3 extends over 16 amino acids. J was trimmed by 12 bases and V by 5 bases; bases with no gene match: 19. Germline values: CDR1 MNHNS, CDR2 SASEGT. As DNA, the CDR3 is TGTGCCAGCAGTACCCCGGCGGGGGGCGCCACAGATATTCAGTATTTT. Translating gives CASSTPAGGATDIQYF.